The 27 T cell receptor beta chains below come from one sample, sequenced in a study of blood T cell repertoires in COVID-19. Assay: immunoSEQ multiplex PCR; the TCRdb copy retains only in-frame clones and omits some. Among hundreds of thousands of clones listed, 80% to 90% were seen once. The sample comprised peripheral blood. The origin of the receptors is an elderly man with acute or convalescent COVID-19.

This CDR3 reads CASSLGTRGTGELFF. CDR3 nucleotide sequence: TGTGCCAGCAGCTTAGGGACTCGGGGCACCGGGGAGCTGTTTTTT. The chain uses TRBV7-9 and TRBJ2-2; maybe TRBD2 (5 bases). Germline CDR1 and CDR2: SEHNR and FQNEAQ (reference sequence). There are 15 residues in the CDR3. V was shortened by 1 base and J by 4 bases, with 10 bases between the two germline ends.

The rearrangement links TRBV7-9 to TRBJ2-3; 8 nucleotides line up with TRBD2. This CDR3 comprises 15 residues. The germline CDR1 and CDR2 sequences are SEHNR and FQNEAQ (reference sequence). V was pared by 5 bases and J by 3 bases, with 7 bases of the junction left unmatched. CDR3 coding DNA: TGTGCCAGCAGCCCAAAGCGGGAGAAAACAGATACGCAGTATTTT. Residues: CASSPKREKTDTQYF.

The chain carries TRBV27 and TRBJ1-1; 7 positions agree with TRBD1. Germline V gene data show CDR1 as MNHEY and CDR2 as SMNVEV (reference sequence). V trimming: 5 bases; J trimming: 6 bases; junction bases outside the gene matches: 9. The CDR3 extends over 14 amino acids. Written as DNA, the CDR3 is TGTGCCAGCAGTATCGGGACAGCCACCTCTGAAGCTTTCTTT. This translates into CASSIGTATSEAFF.

The gene calls are TRBV6-5 and TRBJ2-5; 7 positions agree with TRBD2. The CDR3 is made up of 15 amino acids. Germline V CDR1 and CDR2: MNHEY, SVGAGI. V trimming: 0 bases; J trimming: 2 bases; junction bases outside the gene matches: 3. The DNA for the CDR3 is TGTGCCAGCAGTTACTCGACCGGGGGGCAAGAGACCCAGTACTTC. This sequence encodes CASSYSTGGQETQYF.

The genes are TRBV9 and TRBJ2-2; TRBD2 aligns across 9 bases. The germline gives CDR1 SGDLS, CDR2 YYNGEE. The junction had 8 bases not matched to a gene; V was cut back by 5 bases and J by 3 bases. This CDR3 spans 16 amino acids. The CDR3 DNA is TGTGCCAGCAGTGTTAGCGGGAGATCTGACACCGGGGAGCTGTTTTTT. This translates into CASSVSGRSDTGELFF.

The chain joins TRBV18 to TRBJ2-1; maybe TRBD2 (5 bases). Trimming pared 6 bases from V and 2 bases from J, leaving 20 bases between. Germline V gene sequence: CDR1 KGHSH, CDR2 LQKENI. The CDR3 sequence is 17 residues long. The CDR3 nucleotides read TGTGCCAGCTCTCCTCCGCTTTTGAGCGGAGCCTACAATGAGCAGTTCTTC. This sequence encodes CASSPPLLSGAYNEQFF. Drawing the rest from reference TRBV18 and TRBJ2-1, the complete variable domain is NAGVMQNPRHLVRRRGQEARLRCSPMKGHSHVYWYRQLPEEGLKFMVYLQKENIIDESGMPKERFSAEFPKEGPSILRIQQVVRGDSAAYFCASSPPLLSGAYNEQFFGPGTRLTVL.

The chain combines TRBV6-5 with TRBJ1-1; 7 positions agree with TRBD1. CDR1 is MNHEY, CDR2 SVGAGI, per germline. Germline trimming cut 6 bases from V and 12 bases from J; bases unmatched to any gene: 7. This CDR3 is built from 11 residues. CDR3 DNA sequence: TGTGCCAGCAGCCCGGGACAGAAGACTTTCTTT. It specifies CASSPGQKTFF.

V usage is TRBV7-2 and J usage is TRBJ2-5; possible D gene TRBD2, 6 bases. This CDR3 spans 13 amino acids. Per germline, CDR1 SGHTA and CDR2 FQGNSA. Deletions cut 3 bases from V and 5 bases from J, with 10 bases between. The CDR3 DNA reads as TGTGCCAGCAGCTTTCGCGGGATCGAGACCCAGTACTTC. This encodes CASSFRGIETQYF.

The chain is built from TRBV20-1 and TRBJ2-2; 7 nucleotides align to TRBD1. This CDR3 region has 15 residues. The V gene's germline CDR1 is DFQATT and CDR2 SNEGSKA (reference sequence). Trimming at V came to 3 bases and at J to 6 bases, leaving 10 bases not matched to a gene. CDR3: CSASGTDWGAGELFF. The CDR3 DNA sequence: TGCAGTGCTAGTGGGACAGACTGGGGTGCCGGGGAGCTGTTTTTT.

The gene calls are TRBV5-1 and TRBJ2-7, with 9 bases matching TRBD2. The CDR3 has 14 amino acids. The germline CDR1 and CDR2 sequences are SGHRS and YFSETQ. V trimming: 2 bases; J trimming: 7 bases; junction bases outside the gene matches: 7. CDR3 nucleotide sequence: TGCGCCAGCAGCTTTAGCGGGGGCTTGAATGAGCAGTACTTC. It codes for CASSFSGGLNEQYF.

Note on this clone: Different DNA sequences within this sample yield the same CDR3. J is TRBJ2-7 and V is TRBV18, with D tentatively TRBD1 (5 bases). Trimming removed 3 bases from V and 2 bases from J, with 8 bases in between. Germline lookup yields CDR1 KGHSH and CDR2 LQKENI. CDR3 size: 13 residues. This CDR3 is CASSPQGTYEQYF. In nucleotides, the CDR3 is TGTGCCAGCTCACCCCAGGGTACCTACGAGCAGTACTTC.

The chain links TRBV7-8 to TRBJ2-3; D is ambiguous. Germline CDR1 SGHVS, CDR2 FQNEAQ. The CDR3 totals 12 residues. The germline V and J ends were trimmed by 3 bases and 6 bases, with 7 bases remaining between them. CDR3 loop: CASSFSLDTQYF. CDR3 coding DNA: TGTGCCAGCAGCTTCTCTCTGGATACGCAGTATTTT.

This rearrangement joins TRBV7-8 to TRBJ2-5; 10 bases are shared with TRBD2. The CDR3 runs to 18 residues. Trimming cost V 5 bases and J 6 bases; bases outside gene matches: 18. Germline CDR1 SGHVS, CDR2 FQNEAQ. CDR3 protein: CASSPARWPSGRAQTQYF. CDR3 DNA: TGTGCCAGCAGCCCAGCCAGATGGCCCAGCGGGAGGGCGCAGACCCAGTACTTC.

This clone was found a few times. The gene calls are TRBV11-2 and TRBJ2-3, with 10 nucleotides matching TRBD2. V lost 4 bases to trimming and J lost 2 bases; unmatched junction nucleotides: 6. This CDR3 region has 16 residues. Germline loops: CDR1 SGHAT, CDR2 FQNNGV. The CDR3 loop is CASSYETSGSTDTQYF. CDR3 nucleotide sequence: TGTGCCAGCAGCTACGAGACTAGCGGGTCCACAGATACGCAGTATTTT.

The V call is TRBV5-8, the J call TRBJ2-1; 7 nucleotides agree with TRBD1. V lost 2 bases and J lost 0; bases outside the gene matches: 8. The CDR3 is 17 residues long. Germline assignment: CDR1 SGHTS and CDR2 YDEGEE. For the CDR3, the DNA is TGTGCCAGCAGCTTTCCGACAGGGCTGAGCTCCTACAATGAGCAGTTCTTC. It encodes CASSFPTGLSSYNEQFF.

The V gene is TRBV4-3, the J gene TRBJ2-1, with a weak D call TRBD2 (6 bases). CDR3 size: 17 residues. The V end lost 0 bases, the J end lost 3 bases, and 15 bases lay between the germline ends. Germline CDR1 reads LGHNA; CDR2 reads YSLEER. CDR3 loop: CASSQDILANSYNEQFF. As DNA, the CDR3 is TGCGCCAGCAGCCAAGATATCCTAGCGAATAGCTACAATGAGCAGTTCTTC.

This clone was seen a handful of times. The J gene is TRBJ1-1, the V gene TRBV6-6, with 7 bases that match TRBD1. This CDR3 contains 12 residues. After removal of 4 bases from V and 8 bases from J, the junction contained 4 bases not matched to a gene. CDR1 is MNHNY, CDR2 SVGAGI, per germline (reference sequence). The CDR3 region is CASSFDRVEAFF. The CDR3 DNA reads as TGTGCCAGCAGTTTTGACAGGGTCGAAGCTTTCTTT.

In nucleotides, the CDR3 is TGCGCCAGCAGCTTGACGGGGAGGGGAGCAACTAATGAAAAACTGTTTTTT. Translating gives CASSLTGRGATNEKLFF. The chain links TRBV5-1 to TRBJ1-4; the D gene is possibly TRBD1 (5 bases). The CDR3 totals 17 residues. V was cut by 1 base and J by 0 bases, with 13 bases left in between. CDR1 is SGHRS and CDR2 is YFSETQ in the germline V gene. The full variable domain, its missing parts supplied by reference TRBV5-1 and TRBJ1-4, is KAGVTQTPRYLIKTRGQQVTLSCSPISGHRSVSWYQQTPGQGLQFLFEYFSETQRNKGNFPGRFSGRQFSNSRSEMNVSTLELGDSALYLCASSLTGRGATNEKLFFGSGTQLSVL.

This clone was detected only once. This rearrangement joins TRBV7-9 to TRBJ2-2; TRBD1 agrees at 8 bases. V lost 4 bases to trimming and J lost 5 bases; unmatched junction nucleotides: 6. From germline, CDR1 is SEHNR and CDR2 FQNEAQ (reference sequence). The CDR3 has 15 residues. The CDR3 protein is CASSSQGARTGELFF. For the CDR3, the DNA is TGTGCCAGCAGCTCCCAGGGGGCGAGGACCGGGGAGCTGTTTTTT.

Turning to this clone: This CDR3 is also generated by other DNA sequences in the sample. The gene calls are TRBV7-2 and TRBJ2-6; D remains unclear. V was trimmed by 6 bases and J by 0 bases, leaving 9 bases between them. CDR1 is SGHTA, CDR2 FQGNSA, per germline. The CDR3 totals 15 residues. The CDR3 protein is CASSPRSSGANVLTF. CDR3 DNA: TGTGCCAGCAGTCCTCGGAGCTCTGGGGCCAACGTCCTGACTTTC.

This chain links TRBV28 with TRBJ1-1, with a tentative D call TRBD1 (6 bases). The V gene lost 10 bases and the J gene lost 5 bases, with 20 bases spanning the gap. The CDR3 extends over 14 amino acids. The V gene's germline CDR1 is MDHEN and CDR2 SYDVKM. The CDR3 reads CATVELDRRTEAFF. CDR3 sequence (DNA): TGTGCCACCGTAGAATTGGACAGACGAACTGAAGCTTTCTTT.

This rearrangement joins TRBV7-3 to TRBJ2-7, with TRBD2 matching 8 bases. The germline V gene encodes CDR1 SGHTA and CDR2 FQGTGA. The CDR3 sequence is 13 residues long. The V segment lost 5 bases and the J segment 5 bases; nucleotides outside the gene matches: 5. The chain's CDR3 is CASSKSGGNEQYF. CDR3 DNA sequence: TGTGCCAGCAGCAAAAGCGGGGGTAACGAGCAGTACTTC.

This rearrangement joins TRBV6-2 or TRBV6-3 to TRBJ1-1; TRBD1 matches at 7 bases. The ends lost 4 bases at V and 5 bases at J; junction bases unmatched: 13. Germline assignment: CDR1 MNHEY and CDR2 SVGEGT. CDR3 length: 16 amino acids. Written as DNA, the CDR3 is TGTGCCAGCAGTTCGCCGGGACAGCAGCGAAGGACTGAAGCTTTCTTT. Protein product: CASSSPGQQRRTEAFF.

This chain joins TRBV7-8 and TRBJ1-1, with TRBD1 matching 7 bases. V lost 5 bases to trimming and J lost 4 bases; unmatched junction nucleotides: 10. The germline CDR1 and CDR2 sequences are SGHVS and FQNEAQ. The CDR3 runs 15 residues. CDR3 coding DNA: TGTGCCAGCAGCACCTTCGACAGGGTAGGCACTGAAGCTTTCTTT. Amino acids: CASSTFDRVGTEAFF.

The chain couples TRBV28 to TRBJ2-3; TRBD2 is a possible D gene (5 bases). Germline CDR1 reads MDHEN; CDR2 reads SYDVKM. V lost 7 bases and J 2 bases, leaving 16 bases between the germline ends. CDR3 size: 15 residues. For the CDR3, the DNA is TGTGCCAGCACCTCACACGGGGAAATCACAGATACGCAGTATTTT. Amino acid sequence: CASTSHGEITDTQYF.

The chain combines TRBV19 with TRBJ2-7; 9 nucleotides agree with TRBD1. The germline gives CDR1 LNHDA, CDR2 SQIVND (reference sequence). The CDR3 runs 15 residues. With 0 bases clipped from V and 5 bases from J, the junction kept 5 bases outside the gene matches. Here the CDR3 DNA reads TGTGCCAGTAGTATAGATTCAGGACAGGGGAACGAGCAGTACTTC. This encodes CASSIDSGQGNEQYF.

V and J are TRBV27 and TRBJ1-2, with 11 bases identical to TRBD1. The CDR3 contains 16 residues. From germline, CDR1 is MNHEY and CDR2 SMNVEV (reference sequence). V lost 5 bases to trimming and J lost 3 bases; unmatched junction nucleotides: 8. CDR3: CASSPTGTGGYYGYTF. Here the CDR3 DNA reads TGTGCCAGCAGTCCCACCGGGACAGGGGGTTACTATGGCTACACCTTC.